The 6 T cell receptor beta chains in this list originate from one sample, sequenced in a study of cytomegalovirus exposure and HLA in healthy donors. Primers for the PCR totalled 60 Vbeta and 13 Jbeta. Some clones are missing from TCRdb's copy, which holds only in-frame ones; the method was immunoSEQ multiplex PCR. Of over 150,000 clones listed, about 80% are singletons. Sequenced sample: PBMCs. These receptors all come from a woman younger than 45 in good health and CMV-seronegative.

This clone appeared a few times. The V gene is TRBV7-9, the J gene TRBJ2-1; 7 bases match TRBD2. Unmatched junction bases numbered 17, after V lost 5 bases and J lost 16 bases. The CDR3 loop spans 14 amino acids. Germline lookup yields CDR1 SEHNR and CDR2 FQNEAQ (reference sequence). The CDR3 loop reads CASSRPSPGLNPFF. CDR3 in DNA: TGTGCCAGCAGCCGACCGAGCCCGGGACTAAACCCATTCTTC.

The chain carries TRBV7-9 and TRBJ2-1, with 9 bases fitting TRBD2. Unmatched junction bases numbered 11, after V lost 8 bases and J lost 0 bases. Germline V CDR1 and CDR2: SEHNR, FQNEAQ (reference sequence). This CDR3 is 17 amino acids long. CDR3 protein: CASVGLAGISSYNEQFF. The CDR3 coding sequence is TGTGCCAGCGTCGGGCTAGCGGGAATAAGCTCCTACAATGAGCAGTTCTTC.

The genes are TRBV5-4 and TRBJ2-2; perhaps TRBD1 as D (5 bases). The germline CDR1 and CDR2 sequences are SGHNT and YYREEE (reference sequence). The CDR3 sequence is 14 residues long. Trimming stripped 1 base from V and 5 bases from J, with 9 bases between. CDR3 sequence reads: CASSLPGRTGELFF. The CDR3 DNA reads TGTGCCAGCAGCTTGCCAGGGCGGACCGGGGAGCTGTTTTTT.

This chain joins TRBV28 and TRBJ2-1; TRBD1 aligns across 8 bases. This CDR3 is 16 amino acids long. Per germline, CDR1 MDHEN and CDR2 SYDVKM. J gave up 7 bases and V 6 bases, and 14 bases lay outside the gene matches. The CDR3 reads CASRSFGQGITNEQFF. The CDR3 nucleotides are TGTGCCAGCAGAAGCTTTGGACAGGGCATCACGAATGAGCAGTTCTTC.

This chain's CDR3 is CASRYSSSYNEQFF. For the CDR3, the DNA is TGCGCCAGCAGGTACAGCAGCTCCTACAATGAGCAGTTCTTC. The gene calls are TRBV4-1 and TRBJ2-1, with no clear D. The CDR3 extends over 14 amino acids. V was trimmed by 6 bases and J by 0 bases, leaving 9 bases between them. CDR1 and CDR2 from the germline V gene are MGHRA and YSYEKL.

The chain combines TRBV19 with TRBJ1-4; 10 bases agree with TRBD1. CDR1 LNHDA and CDR2 SQIVND come from the germline V gene (reference sequence). The CDR3 totals 14 residues. J gave up 11 bases and V 7 bases, and 10 bases lay outside the gene matches. The CDR3 DNA reads TGTGCCAGTAAATACGGGACAGGGGTGGAGAAACTGTTTTTT. Translation gives CASKYGTGVEKLFF.